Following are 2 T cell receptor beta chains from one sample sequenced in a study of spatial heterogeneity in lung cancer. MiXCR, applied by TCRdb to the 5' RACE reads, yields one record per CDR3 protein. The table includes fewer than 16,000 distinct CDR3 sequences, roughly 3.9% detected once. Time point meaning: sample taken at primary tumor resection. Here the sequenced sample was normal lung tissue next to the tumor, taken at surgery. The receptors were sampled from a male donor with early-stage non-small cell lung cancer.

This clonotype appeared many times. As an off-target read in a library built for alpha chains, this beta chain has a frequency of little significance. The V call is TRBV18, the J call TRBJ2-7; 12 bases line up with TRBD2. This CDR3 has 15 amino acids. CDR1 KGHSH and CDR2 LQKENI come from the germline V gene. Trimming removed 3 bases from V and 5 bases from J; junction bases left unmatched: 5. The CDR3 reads CASSPLAGGPNEQYF. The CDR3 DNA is TGTGCCAGCTCACCCCTAGCGGGAGGGCCCAACGAGCAGTACTTC.

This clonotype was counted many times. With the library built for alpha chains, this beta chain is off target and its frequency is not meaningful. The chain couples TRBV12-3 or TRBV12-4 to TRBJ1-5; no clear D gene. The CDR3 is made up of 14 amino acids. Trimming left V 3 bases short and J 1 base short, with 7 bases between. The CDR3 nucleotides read TGTGCCAGCAGTTTTGAGGGCAGCAATCAGCCCCAGCATTTT. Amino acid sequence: CASSFEGSNQPQHF.